The TCR beta chain under discussion was sequenced for a study of blood T cell repertoires in COVID-19. The overall study: In each case, the material was cDNA or gDNA derived from T cells, B-cell-depleted T cells, or PBMCs.

The protocol was immunoSEQ multiplex PCR, while the TCRdb copy is restricted to in-frame clones and leaves out a portion. There are 140,000 or so clones in the sample; around 83% occur only once, and almost 9% lies in the top ten. The TCR comes from a young man with COVID-19, enrolled during active disease. The specimen was peripheral blood.

The CDR3 protein is CSAYSPSNTEAFF. For the CDR3, the DNA is TGCAGCGCCTACTCACCAAGCAACACTGAAGCTTTCTTT. The chain carries TRBV29-1 and TRBJ1-1; D is unclear. Deletions cut 7 bases from V and 2 bases from J, with 14 bases between. The CDR3 extends over 13 amino acids. CDR1 SQVTM and CDR2 ANQGSEA come from the germline V gene.